This entry describes one T cell receptor beta chain. The CDR3 is 13 residues long. Germline lookup yields CDR1 MNHEY and CDR2 SMNVEV (reference sequence). The V gene lost 8 bases and the J gene lost 4 bases, with 12 bases spanning the gap. RNA was extracted with the RNeasy kit, and a quantity of roughly 0.5 to 1 ug was reverse transcribed using random hexamers. A multiplex approach, immunoSEQ multiplex PCR, amplified TCR beta CDR3 across 54 Vbeta and 13 Jbeta. MiXCR, applied by TCRdb to the immunoSEQ multiplex PCR reads, yields one record per CDR3 protein. This table holds over 150,000 distinct CDR3 sequences, more than 95% found once. This entry is derived from a study of CD8 T cells in Susac syndrome. Sequencing of TCR beta was undertaken in CD8+ and CD4+ T cells derived from blood.

This rearrangement joins TRBV27 to TRBJ1-5; D is ambiguous. Sequencing input: CD4+ T cells from PBMCs. This receptor was obtained from a human donor with Susac syndrome. The CDR3 sequence is CASSVQVNQPQHF. The CDR3 nucleotides are TGTGCCAGCTCAGTCCAGGTTAATCAGCCCCAGCATTTT.